The 4 T cell receptor beta chains reported below all come from one sample, sequenced in a study of shared clonotypes between healthy human individuals. Generated by immunoSEQ multiplex PCR, the TCRdb table keeps only in-frame clones and is missing some. The profile shows 1.5 million to 2.5 million clones, about 95% of them singletons. Positive CCR7 selection of CD45RO-negative cells yielded the naive CD8 cells, and terminally differentiated effector memory CD45RA+ cells were excluded. The specimen was naive CD8+ T cells sorted from blood. These receptors were obtained from a young man in good health.

CDR3 in amino acids: CASSVDPTGTYGYTF. For the CDR3, the DNA is TGTGCCAGCAGCGTAGATCCGACGGGTACCTATGGCTACACCTTC. V gene TRBV9 combines with J gene TRBJ1-2, with D unresolved. Trimming removed 0 bases from V and 4 bases from J, with 13 bases in between. Germline loops: CDR1 SGDLS, CDR2 YYNGEE. CDR3 size: 15 residues.

V usage is TRBV29-1 and J usage is TRBJ2-5, with D perhaps TRBD1 or TRBD2 (6 bases each). Germline lookup yields CDR1 SQVTM and CDR2 ANQGSEA. This CDR3 contains 15 residues. The CDR3 region is CIDPQGGREKETQYF. In DNA, the CDR3 is TGCATCGACCCGCAAGGGGGGCGGGAAAAAGAGACCCAGTACTTC. The entire variable domain, with the rest obtained from reference TRBV29-1 and TRBJ2-5, is as follows: SAVISQKPSRDICQRGTSLTIQCQVDSQVTMMFWYRQQPGQSLTLIATANQGSEATYESGFVIDKFPISRPNLTFSTLTVSNMSPEDSSIYLCIDPQGGREKETQYFGPGTRLLVL.

The rearrangement uses TRBV15 and TRBJ1-2; D unclear. Germline CDR1 is LNHNV and CDR2 is YYDKDF (reference sequence). The CDR3 is 12 amino acids. Trimming removed 4 bases from V and 0 bases from J, with 3 bases in between. The CDR3 protein is CATSKANYGYTF. The CDR3 bases are TGTGCCACCAGCAAAGCTAACTATGGCTACACCTTC.

The V call is TRBV28, the J call TRBJ1-2; D call uncertain. Looked up from germline, CDR1 is MDHEN and CDR2 is SYDVKM. Trimming cost V 5 bases and J 0 bases, with 13 bases left between them. The CDR3 length is 15 residues. The CDR3 spells CASSPLGETNYGYTF. The DNA of the CDR3 is TGTGCCAGCAGTCCCCTCGGCGAGACTAACTATGGCTACACCTTC.